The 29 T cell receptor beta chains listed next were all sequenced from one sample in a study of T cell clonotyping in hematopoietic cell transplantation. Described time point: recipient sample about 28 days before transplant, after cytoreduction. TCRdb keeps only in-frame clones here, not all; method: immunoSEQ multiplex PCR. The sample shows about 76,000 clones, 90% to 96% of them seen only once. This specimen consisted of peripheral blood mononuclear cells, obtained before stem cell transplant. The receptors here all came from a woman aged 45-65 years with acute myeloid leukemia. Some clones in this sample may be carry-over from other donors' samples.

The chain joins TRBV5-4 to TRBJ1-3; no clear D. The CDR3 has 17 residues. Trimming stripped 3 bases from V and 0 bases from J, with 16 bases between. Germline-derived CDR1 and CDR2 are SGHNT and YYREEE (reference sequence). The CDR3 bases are TGTGCCAGCAGCTCGGCACTAGGTGTCATCTCTGGAAACACCATATATTTT. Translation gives CASSSALGVISGNTIYF.

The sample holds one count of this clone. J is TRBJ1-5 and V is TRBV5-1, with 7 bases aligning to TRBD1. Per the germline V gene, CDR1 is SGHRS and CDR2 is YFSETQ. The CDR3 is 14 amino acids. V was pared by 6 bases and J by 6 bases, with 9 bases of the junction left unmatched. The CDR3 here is CASKKGEGAQPQHF. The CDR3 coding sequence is TGCGCCAGCAAAAAGGGGGAGGGGGCTCAGCCCCAGCATTTT. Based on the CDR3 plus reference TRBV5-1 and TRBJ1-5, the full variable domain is KAGVTQTPRYLIKTRGQQVTLSCSPISGHRSVSWYQQTPGQGLQFLFEYFSETQRNKGNFPGRFSGRQFSNSRSEMNVSTLELGDSALYLCASKKGEGAQPQHFGDGTRLSIL.

CDR3 protein: CASSLTEGKRGYTF. As DNA, the CDR3 is TGCGCCAGCAGCCTGACGGAGGGGAAGCGTGGCTACACCTTC. The rearrangement uses TRBV5-1 and TRBJ1-2; tentative D call: TRBD1 (5 bases). Germline CDR1 is SGHRS and CDR2 is YFSETQ. V was pared by 4 bases and J by 7 bases, with 17 bases between. The CDR3 covers 14 residues.

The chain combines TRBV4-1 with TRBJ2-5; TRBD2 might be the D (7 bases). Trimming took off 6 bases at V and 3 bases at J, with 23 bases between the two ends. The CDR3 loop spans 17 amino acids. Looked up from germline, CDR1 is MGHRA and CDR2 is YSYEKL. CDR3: CASSTGRRDNVKETQYF. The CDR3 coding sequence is TGCGCCAGCAGTACCGGGAGGCGGGACAACGTAAAAGAGACCCAGTACTTC.

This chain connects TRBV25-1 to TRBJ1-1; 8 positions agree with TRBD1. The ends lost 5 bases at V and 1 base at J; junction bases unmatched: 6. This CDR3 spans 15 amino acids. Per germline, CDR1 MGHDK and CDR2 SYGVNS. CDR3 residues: CASSTRTGRNTEAFF. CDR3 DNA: TGTGCCAGCAGTACTCGGACAGGGAGGAACACTGAAGCTTTCTTT.

In DNA, the CDR3 is TGTGCCAGCAGAAGGGACATTACTAATGAAAAACTGTTTTTT. Translation gives CASRRDITNEKLFF. This chain joins TRBV2 and TRBJ1-4; maybe TRBD1 (6 bases). This CDR3 comprises 14 residues. Per germline, CDR1 SNHLY and CDR2 FYNNEI. V gave up 6 bases and J gave up 2 bases, with 10 bases separating them.

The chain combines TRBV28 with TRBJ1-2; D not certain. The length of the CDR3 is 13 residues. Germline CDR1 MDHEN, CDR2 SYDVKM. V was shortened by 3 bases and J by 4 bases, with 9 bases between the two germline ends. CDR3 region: CASSFLAVYGYTF. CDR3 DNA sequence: TGTGCCAGCAGTTTCTTGGCAGTCTATGGCTACACCTTC.

The CDR3 loop is CASSQRRAGYGYTF. The CDR3 region has the DNA TGTGCCAGCAGCCAGCGGAGGGCCGGCTATGGCTACACCTTC. This chain joins TRBV11-2 and TRBJ1-2; D is unresolved. V was cut by 5 bases and J by 4 bases, with 14 bases left in between. This CDR3 contains 14 residues. Germline V gives CDR1 SGHAT, CDR2 FQNNGV. Full variable domain (rest looked up from reference TRBV11-2 and TRBJ1-2): EAGVAQSPRYKIIEKRQSVAFWCNPISGHATLYWYQQILGQGPKLLIQFQNNGVVDDSQLPKDRFSAERLKGVDSTLKIQPAKLEDSAVYLCASSQRRAGYGYTFGSGTRLTVV.

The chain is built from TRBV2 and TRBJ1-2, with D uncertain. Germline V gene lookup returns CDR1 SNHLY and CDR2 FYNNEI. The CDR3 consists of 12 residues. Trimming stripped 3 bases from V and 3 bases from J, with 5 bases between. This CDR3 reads CASSDADYGYTF. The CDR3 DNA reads TGTGCCAGCAGTGATGCGGACTATGGCTACACCTTC.

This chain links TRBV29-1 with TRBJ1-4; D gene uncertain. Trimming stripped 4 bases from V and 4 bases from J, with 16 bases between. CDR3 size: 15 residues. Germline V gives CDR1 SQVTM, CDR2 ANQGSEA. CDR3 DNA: TGCAGCGTTGGGGCATTGGGGTCTAGTAATGAAAAACTGTTTTTT. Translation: CSVGALGSSNEKLFF.

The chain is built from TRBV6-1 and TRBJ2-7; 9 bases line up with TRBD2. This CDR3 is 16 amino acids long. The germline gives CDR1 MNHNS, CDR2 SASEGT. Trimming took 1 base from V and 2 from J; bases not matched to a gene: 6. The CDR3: CASSEVERLAAYEQYF. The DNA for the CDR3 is TGTGCCAGCAGTGAAGTCGAACGACTAGCGGCCTACGAGCAGTACTTC.

CDR3 residues: CASSQTAYEQYF. CDR3 coding DNA: TGTGCCAGCTCACAGACAGCTTACGAGCAGTACTTC. The rearrangement uses TRBV18 and TRBJ2-7; possibly TRBD1 for D (5 bases). The CDR3 runs to 12 residues. Germline-derived CDR1 and CDR2 are KGHSH and LQKENI. The ends were cut back, 4 bases at V and 4 bases at J, with 8 bases in the middle. The variable domain in full, completed from reference TRBV18 and TRBJ2-7, reads NAGVMQNPRHLVRRRGQEARLRCSPMKGHSHVYWYRQLPEEGLKFMVYLQKENIIDESGMPKERFSAEFPKEGPSILRIQQVVRGDSAAYFCASSQTAYEQYFGPGTRLTVT.

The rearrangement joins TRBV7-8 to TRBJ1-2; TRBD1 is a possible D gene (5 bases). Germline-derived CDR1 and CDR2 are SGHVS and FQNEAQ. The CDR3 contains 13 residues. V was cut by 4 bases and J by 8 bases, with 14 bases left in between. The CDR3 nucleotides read TGTGCCAGCAGCTCAAACCGGGACCGAGGCTACACCTTC. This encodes CASSSNRDRGYTF.

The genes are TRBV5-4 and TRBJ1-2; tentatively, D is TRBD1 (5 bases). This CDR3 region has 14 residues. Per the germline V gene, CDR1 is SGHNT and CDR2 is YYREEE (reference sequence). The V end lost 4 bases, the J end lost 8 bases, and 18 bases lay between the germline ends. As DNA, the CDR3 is TGTGCCAGCAGCACTGACATTGGGGGACGCGGCTACACCTTC. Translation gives CASSTDIGGRGYTF.

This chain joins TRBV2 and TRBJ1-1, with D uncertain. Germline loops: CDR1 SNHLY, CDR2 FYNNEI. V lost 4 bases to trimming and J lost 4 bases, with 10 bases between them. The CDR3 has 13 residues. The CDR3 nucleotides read TGTGCCAGCAGTGTGTCTGTTCGCACTGAAGCTTTCTTT. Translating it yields CASSVSVRTEAFF.

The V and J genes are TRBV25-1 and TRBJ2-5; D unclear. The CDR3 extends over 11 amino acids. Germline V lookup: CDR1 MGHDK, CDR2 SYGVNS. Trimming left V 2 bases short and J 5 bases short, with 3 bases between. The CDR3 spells CASSEAETQYF. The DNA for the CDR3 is TGTGCCAGCAGTGAAGCGGAGACCCAGTACTTC.

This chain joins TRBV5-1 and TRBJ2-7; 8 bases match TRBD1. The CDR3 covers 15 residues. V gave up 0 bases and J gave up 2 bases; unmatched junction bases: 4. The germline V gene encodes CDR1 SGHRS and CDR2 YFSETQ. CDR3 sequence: CASSLEGQGTYEQYF. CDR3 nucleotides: TGCGCCAGCAGCTTGGAAGGACAGGGCACCTACGAGCAGTACTTC.

The chain's CDR3 is CASRDPIYEQYF. For the CDR3, the DNA is TGTGCCAGCCGAGACCCCATCTACGAGCAGTACTTC. The chain has TRBV28 and TRBJ2-7, with D unclear. Between the trimmed V and J ends, which lost 8 bases and 3 bases, there was a span of 11 bases. Germline CDR1 and CDR2: MDHEN and SYDVKM. The CDR3 covers 12 residues.

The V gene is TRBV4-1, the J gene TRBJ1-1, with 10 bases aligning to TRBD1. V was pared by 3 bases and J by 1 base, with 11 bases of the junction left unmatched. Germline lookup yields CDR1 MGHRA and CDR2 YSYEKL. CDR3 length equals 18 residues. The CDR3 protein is CASSHAFGGQGRNTEAFF. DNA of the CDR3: TGCGCCAGCAGCCACGCCTTTGGGGGACAGGGGCGGAACACTGAAGCTTTCTTT.

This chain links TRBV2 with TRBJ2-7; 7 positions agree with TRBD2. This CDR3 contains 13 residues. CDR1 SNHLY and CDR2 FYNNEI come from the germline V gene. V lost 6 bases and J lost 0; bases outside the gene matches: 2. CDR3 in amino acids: CASRRDYSYEQYF. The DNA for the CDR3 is TGTGCCAGCAGGAGGGACTACTCCTACGAGCAGTACTTC.

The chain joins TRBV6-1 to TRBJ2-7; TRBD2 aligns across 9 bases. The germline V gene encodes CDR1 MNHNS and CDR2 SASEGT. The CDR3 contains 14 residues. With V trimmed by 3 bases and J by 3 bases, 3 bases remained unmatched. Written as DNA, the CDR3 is TGTGCCAGCAGTGAGGCGGGAGGGTACTACGAGCAGTACTTC. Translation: CASSEAGGYYEQYF.

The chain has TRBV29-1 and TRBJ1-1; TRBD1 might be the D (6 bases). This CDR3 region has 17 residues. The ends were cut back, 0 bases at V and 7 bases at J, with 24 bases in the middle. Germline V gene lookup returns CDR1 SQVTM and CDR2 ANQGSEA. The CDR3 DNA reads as TGCAGCGTTGAAGACCGGGGATTTGGGGGCCTCAATAATGAAGCTTTCTTT. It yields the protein CSVEDRGFGGLNNEAFF. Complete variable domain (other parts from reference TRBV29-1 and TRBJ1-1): SAVISQKPSRDICQRGTSLTIQCQVDSQVTMMFWYRQQPGQSLTLIATANQGSEATYESGFVIDKFPISRPNLTFSTLTVSNMSPEDSSIYLCSVEDRGFGGLNNEAFFGQGTRLTVV.

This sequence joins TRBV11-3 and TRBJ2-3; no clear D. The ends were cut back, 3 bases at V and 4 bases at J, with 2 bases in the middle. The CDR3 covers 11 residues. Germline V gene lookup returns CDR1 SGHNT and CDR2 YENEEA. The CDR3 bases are TGTGCCAGCAGCTTCGCAGATACGCAGTATTTT. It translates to CASSFADTQYF.

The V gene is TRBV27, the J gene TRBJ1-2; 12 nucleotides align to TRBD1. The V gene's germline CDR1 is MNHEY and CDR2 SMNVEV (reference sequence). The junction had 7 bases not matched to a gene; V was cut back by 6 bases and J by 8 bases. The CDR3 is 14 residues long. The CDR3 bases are TGTGCCAGCAGGCGTACCGGGACAGGGGGCGGCTACACCTTC. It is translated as CASRRTGTGGGYTF.

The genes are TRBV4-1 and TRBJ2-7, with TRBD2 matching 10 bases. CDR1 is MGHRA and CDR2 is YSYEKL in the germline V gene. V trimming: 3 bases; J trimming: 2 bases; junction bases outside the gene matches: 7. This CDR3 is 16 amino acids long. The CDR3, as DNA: TGCGCCAGCAGCCATCAAGGACTAGCGGTACCCTACGAGCAGTACTTC. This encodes CASSHQGLAVPYEQYF.

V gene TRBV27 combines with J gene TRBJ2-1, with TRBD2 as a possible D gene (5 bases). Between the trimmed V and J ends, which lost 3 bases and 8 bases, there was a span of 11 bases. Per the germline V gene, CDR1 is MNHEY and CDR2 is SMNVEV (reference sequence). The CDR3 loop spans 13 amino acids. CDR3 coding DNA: TGTGCCAGCAGTTTCGGGCTAGCCTATGAGCAGTTCTTC. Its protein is CASSFGLAYEQFF.

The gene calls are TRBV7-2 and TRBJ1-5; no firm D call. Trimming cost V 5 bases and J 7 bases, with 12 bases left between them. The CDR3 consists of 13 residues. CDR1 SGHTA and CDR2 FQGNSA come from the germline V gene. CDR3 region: CASSPSVRQPQHF. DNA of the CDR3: TGTGCCAGCAGCCCCTCGGTTCGGCAGCCCCAGCATTTT.

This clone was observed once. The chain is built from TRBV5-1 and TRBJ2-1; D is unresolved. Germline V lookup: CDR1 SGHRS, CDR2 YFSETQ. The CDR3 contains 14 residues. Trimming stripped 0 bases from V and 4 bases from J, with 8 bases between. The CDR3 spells CASSLEQQYNEQFF. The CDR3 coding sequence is TGCGCCAGCAGCTTGGAACAACAATACAATGAGCAGTTCTTC.

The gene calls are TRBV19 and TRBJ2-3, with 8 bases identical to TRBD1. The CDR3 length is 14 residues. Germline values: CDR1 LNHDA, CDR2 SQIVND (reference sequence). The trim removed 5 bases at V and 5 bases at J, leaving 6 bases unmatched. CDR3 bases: TGTGCCAGTAGTCCCGGGACAGGTTTAGATACGCAGTATTTT. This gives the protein CASSPGTGLDTQYF.